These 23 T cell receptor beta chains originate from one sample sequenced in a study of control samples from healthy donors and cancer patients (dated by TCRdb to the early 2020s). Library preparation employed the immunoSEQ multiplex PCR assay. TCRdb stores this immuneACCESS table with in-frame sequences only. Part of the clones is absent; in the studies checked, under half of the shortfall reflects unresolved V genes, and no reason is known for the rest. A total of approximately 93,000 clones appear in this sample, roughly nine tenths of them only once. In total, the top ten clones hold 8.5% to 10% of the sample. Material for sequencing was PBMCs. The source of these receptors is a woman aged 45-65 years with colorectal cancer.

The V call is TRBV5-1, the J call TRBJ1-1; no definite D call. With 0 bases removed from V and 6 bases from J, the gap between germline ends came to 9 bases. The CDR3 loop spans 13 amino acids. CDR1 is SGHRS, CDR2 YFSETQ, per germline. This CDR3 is CASSLEEGAEAFF. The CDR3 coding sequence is TGCGCCAGCAGCTTGGAGGAGGGAGCTGAAGCTTTCTTT.

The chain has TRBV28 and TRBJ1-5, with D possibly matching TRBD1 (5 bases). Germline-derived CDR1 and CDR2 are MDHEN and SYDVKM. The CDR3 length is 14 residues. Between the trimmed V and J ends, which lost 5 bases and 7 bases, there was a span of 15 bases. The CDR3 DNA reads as TGTGCCAGCAGTAAGCGGCCAGGGTACCAGCCCCAGCATTTT. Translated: CASSKRPGYQPQHF. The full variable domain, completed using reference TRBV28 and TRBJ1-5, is DVKVTQSSRYLVKRTGEKVFLECVQDMDHENMFWYRQDPGLGLRLIYFSYDVKMKEKGDIPEGYSVSREKKERFSLILESASTNQTSMYLCASSKRPGYQPQHFGDGTRLSIL.

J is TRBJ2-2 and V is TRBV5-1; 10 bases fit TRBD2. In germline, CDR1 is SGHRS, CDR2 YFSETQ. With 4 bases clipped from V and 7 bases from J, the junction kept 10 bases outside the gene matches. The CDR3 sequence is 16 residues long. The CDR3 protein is CASSPPPSGGGGELFF. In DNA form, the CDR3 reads TGCGCCAGCAGCCCGCCCCCTAGCGGGGGAGGCGGGGAGCTGTTTTTT.

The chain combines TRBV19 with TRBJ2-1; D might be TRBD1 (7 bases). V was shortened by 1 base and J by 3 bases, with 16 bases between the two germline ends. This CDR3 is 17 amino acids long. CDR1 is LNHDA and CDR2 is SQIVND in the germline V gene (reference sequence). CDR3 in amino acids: CASSIGRGRKIYNEQFF. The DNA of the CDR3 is TGTGCCAGTAGTATAGGCAGGGGGAGGAAGATCTACAATGAGCAGTTCTTC. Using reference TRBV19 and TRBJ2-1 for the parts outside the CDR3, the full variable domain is DGGITQSPKYLFRKEGQNVTLSCEQNLNHDAMYWYRQDPGQGLRLIYYSQIVNDFQKGDIAEGYSVSREKKESFPLTVTSAQKNPTAFYLCASSIGRGRKIYNEQFFGPGTRLTVL.

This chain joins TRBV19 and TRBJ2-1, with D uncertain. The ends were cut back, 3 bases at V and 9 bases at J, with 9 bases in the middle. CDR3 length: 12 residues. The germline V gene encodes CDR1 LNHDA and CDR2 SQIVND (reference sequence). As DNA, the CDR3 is TGTGCCAGTAGTATCTGGGTGGGTGAGCAGTTCTTC. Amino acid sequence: CASSIWVGEQFF.

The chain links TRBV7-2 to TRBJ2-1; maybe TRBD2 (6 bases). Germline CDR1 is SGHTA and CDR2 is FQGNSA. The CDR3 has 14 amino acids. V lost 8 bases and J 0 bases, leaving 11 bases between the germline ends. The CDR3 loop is CASGRDFSYNEQFF. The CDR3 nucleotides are TGTGCCAGCGGTCGGGACTTCTCCTACAATGAGCAGTTCTTC.

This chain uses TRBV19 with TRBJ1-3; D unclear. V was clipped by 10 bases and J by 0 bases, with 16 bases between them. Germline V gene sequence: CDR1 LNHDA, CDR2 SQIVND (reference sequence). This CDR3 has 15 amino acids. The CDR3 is CATTDQLSSGNTIYF. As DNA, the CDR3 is TGTGCCACCACAGACCAGTTGAGCTCTGGAAACACCATATATTTT.

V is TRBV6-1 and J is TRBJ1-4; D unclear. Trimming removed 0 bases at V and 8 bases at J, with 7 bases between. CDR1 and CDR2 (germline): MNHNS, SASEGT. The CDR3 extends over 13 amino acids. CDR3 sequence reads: CASSEAAPEKLFF. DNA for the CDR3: TGTGCCAGCAGTGAAGCGGCCCCGGAAAAACTGTTTTTT.

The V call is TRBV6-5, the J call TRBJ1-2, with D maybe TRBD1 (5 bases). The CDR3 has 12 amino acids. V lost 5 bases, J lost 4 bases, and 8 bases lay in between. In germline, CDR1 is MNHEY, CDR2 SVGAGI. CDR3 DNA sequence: TGTGCCAGCAGTAGGCAGGGCTATGGCTACACCTTC. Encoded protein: CASSRQGYGYTF.

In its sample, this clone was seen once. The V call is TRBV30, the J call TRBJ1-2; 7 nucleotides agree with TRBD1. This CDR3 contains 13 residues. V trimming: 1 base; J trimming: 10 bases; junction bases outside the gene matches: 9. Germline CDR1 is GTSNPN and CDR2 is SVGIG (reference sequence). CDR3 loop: CAWSAGGAHIYTF. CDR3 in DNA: TGTGCCTGGAGTGCAGGGGGGGCTCACATCTACACCTTC.

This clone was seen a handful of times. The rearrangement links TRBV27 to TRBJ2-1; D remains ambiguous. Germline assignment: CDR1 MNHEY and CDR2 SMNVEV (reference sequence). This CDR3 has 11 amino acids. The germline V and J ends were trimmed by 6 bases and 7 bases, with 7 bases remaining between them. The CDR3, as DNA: TGTGCCAGCAGCAAGCAGAATGAGCAGTTCTTC. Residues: CASSKQNEQFF.

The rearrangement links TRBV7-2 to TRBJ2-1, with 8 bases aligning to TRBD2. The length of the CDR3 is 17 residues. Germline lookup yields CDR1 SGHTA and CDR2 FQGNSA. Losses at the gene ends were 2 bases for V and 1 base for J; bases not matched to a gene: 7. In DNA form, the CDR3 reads TGTGCCAGCAGCTTAAGGGGCGGGGGGTCGTCCTACAATGAGCAGTTCTTC. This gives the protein CASSLRGGGSSYNEQFF.

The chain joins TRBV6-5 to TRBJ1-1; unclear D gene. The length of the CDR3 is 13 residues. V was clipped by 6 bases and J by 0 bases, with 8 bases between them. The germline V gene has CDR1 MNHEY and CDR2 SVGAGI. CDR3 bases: TGTGCCAGCAGCATCAGTCTGAACACTGAAGCTTTCTTT. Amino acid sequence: CASSISLNTEAFF.

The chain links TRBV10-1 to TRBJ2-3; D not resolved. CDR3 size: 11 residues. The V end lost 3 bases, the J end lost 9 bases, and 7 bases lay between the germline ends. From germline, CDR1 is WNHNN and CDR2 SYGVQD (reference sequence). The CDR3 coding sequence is TGCGCCAGCAGTGAAGGGATGACGCAGTATTTT. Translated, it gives CASSEGMTQYF.

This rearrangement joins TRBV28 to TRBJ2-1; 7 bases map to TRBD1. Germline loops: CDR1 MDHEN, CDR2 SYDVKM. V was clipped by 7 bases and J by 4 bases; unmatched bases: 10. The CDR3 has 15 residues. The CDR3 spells CASNPSRDRYNEQFF. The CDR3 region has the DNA TGTGCCAGCAATCCGTCCAGGGACAGATACAATGAGCAGTTCTTC.

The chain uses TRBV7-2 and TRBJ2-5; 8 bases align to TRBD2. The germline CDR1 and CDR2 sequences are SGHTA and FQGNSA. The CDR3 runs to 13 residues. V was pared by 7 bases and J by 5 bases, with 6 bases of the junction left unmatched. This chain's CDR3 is CASIPSGGETQYF. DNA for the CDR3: TGTGCCAGCATCCCCAGCGGGGGTGAGACCCAGTACTTC. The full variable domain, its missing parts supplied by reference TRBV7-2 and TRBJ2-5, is GAGVSQSPSNKVTEKGKDVELRCDPISGHTALYWYRQSLGQGLEFLIYFQGNSAPDKSGLPSDRFSAERTGGSVSTLTIQRTQQEDSAVYLCASIPSGGETQYFGPGTRLLVL.

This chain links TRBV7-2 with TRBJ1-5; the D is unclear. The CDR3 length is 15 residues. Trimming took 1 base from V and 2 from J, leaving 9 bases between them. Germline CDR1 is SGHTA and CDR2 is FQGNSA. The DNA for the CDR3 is TGTGCCAGCAGCTTAGTTGGGGAGGGCAATCAGCCCCAGCATTTT. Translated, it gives CASSLVGEGNQPQHF. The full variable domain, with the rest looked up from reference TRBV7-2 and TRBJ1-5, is GAGVSQSPSNKVTEKGKDVELRCDPISGHTALYWYRQSLGQGLEFLIYFQGNSAPDKSGLPSDRFSAERTGGSVSTLTIQRTQQEDSAVYLCASSLVGEGNQPQHFGDGTRLSIL.

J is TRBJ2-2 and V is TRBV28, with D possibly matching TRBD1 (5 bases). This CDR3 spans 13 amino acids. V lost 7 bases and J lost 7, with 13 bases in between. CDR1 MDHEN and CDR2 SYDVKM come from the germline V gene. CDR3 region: CASKKGYGGELFF. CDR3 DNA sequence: TGTGCCAGCAAGAAGGGGTACGGCGGGGAGCTGTTTTTT.

The CDR3 DNA follows: TGTGCCAGCAGTCGCCCGGGACTGCAAGGAGAGACCCAGTACTTC. Protein sequence: CASSRPGLQGETQYF. The chain recombines TRBV6-2 or TRBV6-3 with TRBJ2-5; possible D gene TRBD2, 6 bases. V dropped 5 bases and J dropped 4 bases, with 17 bases sitting between them. CDR1 MNHEY and CDR2 SVGEGT come from the germline V gene. The CDR3 runs 15 residues.

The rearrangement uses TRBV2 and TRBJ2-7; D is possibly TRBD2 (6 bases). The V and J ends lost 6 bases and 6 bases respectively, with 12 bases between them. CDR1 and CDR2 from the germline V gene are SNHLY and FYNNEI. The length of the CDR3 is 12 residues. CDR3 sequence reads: CASSPGLPEQYV. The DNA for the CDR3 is TGTGCCAGCAGCCCGGGACTTCCCGAGCAGTACGTC.

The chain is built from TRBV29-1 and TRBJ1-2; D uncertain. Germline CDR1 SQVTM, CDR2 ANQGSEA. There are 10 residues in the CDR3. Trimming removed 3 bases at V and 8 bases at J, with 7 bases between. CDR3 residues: CSVDPGGYTF. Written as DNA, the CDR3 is TGCAGCGTTGACCCTGGAGGCTACACCTTC.

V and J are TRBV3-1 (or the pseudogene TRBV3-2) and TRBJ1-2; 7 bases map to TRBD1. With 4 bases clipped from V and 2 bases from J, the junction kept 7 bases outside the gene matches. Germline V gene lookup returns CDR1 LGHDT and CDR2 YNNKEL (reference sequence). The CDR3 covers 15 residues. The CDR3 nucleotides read TGTGCCAGCAGCCCCCCGACAGGGACAAACTATGGCTACACCTTC. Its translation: CASSPPTGTNYGYTF.

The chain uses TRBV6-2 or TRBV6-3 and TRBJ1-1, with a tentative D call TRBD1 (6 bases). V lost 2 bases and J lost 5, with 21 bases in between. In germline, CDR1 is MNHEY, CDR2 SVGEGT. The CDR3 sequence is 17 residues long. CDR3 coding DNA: TGTGCCAGCAGTTACGGTGTTGTAGGGGGGGTAAGGACTGAAGCTTTCTTT. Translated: CASSYGVVGGVRTEAFF.